This T cell receptor (beta chain) was obtained from a study of regulatory T cells in long-lasting Graves disease. A note on this clonotype: Antigen: not known.

Germline values: CDR1 MNHEY, CDR2 SVGEGT. V lost 8 bases and J 1 base, leaving 6 bases between the germline ends. The CDR3 totals 11 residues. TCRdb itself ran the reads through MiXCR, one entry per CDR3 protein. The profile shows over a thousand distinct CDR3 sequences, approximately 80% of them singletons. The authors made the TCR library using RNA they extracted from PBMCs. Patients all came to the study from an endocrinology department in Xi'an, China. General observations from the study: Newly diagnosed disease favored TRBV20-1 and TRBJ2-1 over persistent disease. Newly diagnosed Graves' patients exceeded persistent ones in TCR diversity. What was studied was peripheral blood only, and not thyroid tissue.

The source was peripheral blood mononuclear cells (PBMCs), collected with antithyroid drug treatment, in newly diagnosed or persistent Graves disease (not recorded which). The rearrangement uses TRBV6-2 or TRBV6-3 and TRBJ2-7; no reliable D call. The clonotype was recovered from a young woman with Graves disease. CDR3 amino acids: CASGDSYEQYF. CDR3 nucleotides: TGTGCCAGCGGAGATTCCTACGAGCAGTACTTC.